This T cell receptor (beta chain) emerged from a study of cytomegalovirus exposure and HLA in healthy donors. Background on the study: Approximately 77 million unique TCRs from HLA-typed donors were held in an early release of data. Among the 300 to 500 donors who were genotyped, approximately 76% fell in the genetic ancestry cluster that is associated with self-reported Caucasian donors. Study results and caveats: HLA alleles were associated with around 17,000 TCR beta sequences in a later analysis at 0.05 false discovery rate.

It was with 60 Vbeta and 13 Jbeta primers that the PCR ran. Data came from immunoSEQ multiplex PCR; TCRdb stores just in-frame clones and leaves some out. The sample comprises 160,000 or so clones, roughly 85% of which are singletons, and about 0.72% rests with the top ten. Trimming removed 6 bases from V and 7 bases from J; junction bases left unmatched: 2. Germline CDR1 reads MNHNS; CDR2 reads SASEGT. This CDR3 is built from 11 residues. Details on this clone: What it binds is not known.

The clonotype comes from a woman aged 40 to 50 in good health and CMV-seronegative. The sample taken for sequencing was PBMCs. The V and J genes are TRBV6-1 and TRBJ1-1; 7 bases align to TRBD1. The DNA for the CDR3 is TGTGCCAGCAGACAGGGGATTGAAGCTTTCTTT. Translating gives CASRQGIEAFF.